The present TCR beta chain was sequenced within a study of CD8 T cells in ankylosing spondylitis. There are 14 residues in the CDR3. Germline values: CDR1 ENHRY, CDR2 SYGVKD. Trimming took 10 bases from V and 3 from J, leaving 15 bases between them. TCRdb itself ran the 5' RACE reads through MiXCR, one entry per CDR3 protein. The sample includes around 30,000 distinct CDR3 sequences, over 12% of them seen just once. General study findings and limits: Disease-linked clones reportedly concentrated significantly in matched ankylosing spondylitis synovial fluid.

In this sample, this clonotype turned up a few times. Its matching antigen is unknown. The TCR comes from a male donor with ankylosing spondylitis or in good health (not recorded which). The sequencing input was blood. V and J are TRBV10-3 and TRBJ2-2, with D possibly matching TRBD1 (6 bases). The CDR3 sequence: CATSYGGDTGELFF. For the CDR3, the DNA is TGTGCCACCAGCTATGGGGGCGACACCGGGGAGCTGTTTTTT.